The present T cell receptor beta chain was sequenced within a study of blood T cell repertoires in COVID-19. Study summary: Material from acute and convalescent COVID-19 was sourced from the United States, Italy and Spain.

The method was immunoSEQ multiplex PCR; TCRdb's version includes in-frame clones alone and lacks a portion of them. In the table there are around 260,000 clones, approximately 83% of which are singletons. Germline-derived CDR1 and CDR2 are LNHDA and SQIVND (reference sequence). This CDR3 comprises 14 residues. V lost 5 bases, J lost 8 bases, and 4 bases stayed unmatched. The chain recombines TRBV19 with TRBJ2-2, with 11 bases fitting TRBD2. The sequenced sample consisted of PBMCs or T cells enriched from blood (not recorded which). The sequence was collected from a woman in her 30s who had recovered from COVID-19. The CDR3 DNA is TGTGCCAGTAGTTTACTAGCGGGAGCTGGGGAGCTGTTTTTT. This sequence encodes CASSLLAGAGELFF. The full variable domain, rest sourced from reference TRBV19 and TRBJ2-2, is DGGITQSPKYLFRKEGQNVTLSCEQNLNHDAMYWYRQDPGQGLRLIYYSQIVNDFQKGDIAEGYSVSREKKESFPLTVTSAQKNPTAFYLCASSLLAGAGELFFGEGSRLTVL.